One and the same sample provided the 14 T cell receptor beta chains below, sequenced in a study of CD8 T cells in ankylosing spondylitis. Using its own MiXCR run on the 5' RACE reads, TCRdb lists one record per CDR3 protein. The table shows roughly 220,000 distinct CDR3 sequences, with under 12% occurring only once. The sample consisted of blood, either unsorted or a sorted T cell fraction (not recorded which). The receptors derive from a male donor with ankylosing spondylitis or in good health (not recorded which).

This clonotype was picked up many times. The J gene is TRBJ1-3, the V gene TRBV7-2; the D is unclear. This CDR3 spans 17 amino acids. The germline CDR1 and CDR2 sequences are SGHTA and FQGNSA. V was trimmed by 1 base and J by 0 bases, leaving 13 bases between them. CDR3 loop: CASSLGIAESSGNTIYF. CDR3 DNA sequence: TGTGCCAGCAGCTTAGGGATAGCGGAGAGCTCTGGAAACACCATATATTTT. Supplemented by reference TRBV7-2 and TRBJ1-3, the full variable domain reads GAGVSQSPSNKVTEKGKDVELRCDPISGHTALYWYRQSLGQGLEFLIYFQGNSAPDKSGLPSDRFSAERTGGSVSTLTIQRTQQEDSAVYLCASSLGIAESSGNTIYFGEGSWLTVV.

This clonotype was counted at least ten times. This CDR3 reads CASTLGGNQPQHF. The CDR3 DNA sequence: TGTGCCAGTACCCTCGGGGGCAATCAGCCCCAGCATTTT. This chain links TRBV3-1 with TRBJ1-5, with unresolved D. Trimming took 9 bases from V and 2 from J, leaving 11 bases between them. Germline V lookup: CDR1 LGHDT, CDR2 YNNKEL (reference sequence). The CDR3 runs 13 residues.

This clonotype was observed at least ten times. The gene calls are TRBV9 and TRBJ2-3; D might be TRBD1 or TRBD2, each matching 5 bases. Germline V gene data show CDR1 as SGDLS and CDR2 as YYNGEE. The CDR3 has 17 residues. The ends were cut back, 0 bases at V and 1 base at J, with 15 bases in the middle. CDR3 amino acids: CASSVVRGRGGTDTQYF. CDR3 nucleotides: TGTGCCAGCAGCGTAGTGAGGGGCCGAGGTGGCACAGATACGCAGTATTTT.

Many counts were recorded for this clonotype. The chain carries TRBV7-2 and TRBJ2-3; 9 bases agree with TRBD2. Germline assignment: CDR1 SGHTA and CDR2 FQGNSA. The J segment lost 1 base and the V segment lost 1 base, leaving 3 bases of the junction unmatched. The CDR3 runs 16 residues. The CDR3 nucleotides are TGTGCCAGCAGCTTAGAGCGGGGGGCCCGCACAGATACGCAGTATTTT. It is translated as CASSLERGARTDTQYF.

This clonotype was counted many times. This chain links TRBV9 with TRBJ1-1, with a weak D call TRBD1 (5 bases). The ends were cut back, 0 bases at V and 3 bases at J, with 21 bases in the middle. CDR3 length equals 18 residues. Germline CDR1 is SGDLS and CDR2 is YYNGEE. The CDR3 DNA reads as TGTGCCAGCAGCGTAGACCCCCCAGGAGTGGGAGGGGACACTGAAGCTTTCTTT. Its translation: CASSVDPPGVGGDTEAFF.

The rearrangement uses TRBV7-9 and TRBJ2-7; D call uncertain. Deletions cut 2 bases from V and 5 bases from J, with 13 bases between. The CDR3 extends over 14 amino acids. Germline V gene data show CDR1 as SEHNR and CDR2 as FQNEAQ (reference sequence). The CDR3 DNA reads TGTGCCAGCAGCTTAAGAGACCAGCTGGACGAGCAGTACTTC. This sequence encodes CASSLRDQLDEQYF.

The table lists this clonotype with many counts. The gene calls are TRBV9 and TRBJ2-3; no clear D gene. The V gene's germline CDR1 is SGDLS and CDR2 YYNGEE. The length of the CDR3 is 18 residues. The ends were cut back, 0 bases at V and 4 bases at J, with 21 bases in the middle. The DNA for the CDR3 is TGTGCCAGCAGCGTAGGCCTCAGTGTGGGCCTAGGCCCAGATACGCAGTATTTT. It specifies CASSVGLSVGLGPDTQYF.

This clonotype was seen a handful of times. The chain recombines TRBV3-1 with TRBJ2-7, with 8 positions matching TRBD1. Germline V gives CDR1 LGHDT, CDR2 YNNKEL (reference sequence). This CDR3 contains 19 residues. The ends lost 8 bases at V and 2 bases at J; junction bases unmatched: 23. Written as DNA, the CDR3 is TGTGCCAGCTGTTTAGAGCTGCTCGGTACAGGGGGAACGACCTACGAGCAGTACTTC. It translates to CASCLELLGTGGTTYEQYF.

Of note for this clonotype: With a much larger clone just one base away, this may be a read error. V is TRBV5-1 and J is TRBJ2-1; 11 bases agree with TRBD1. The CDR3 spans 15 residues. Trimming removed 0 bases from V and 7 bases from J; junction bases left unmatched: 3. Looked up from germline, CDR1 is SGHRS and CDR2 is YFSETQ. The CDR3 here is CASSLGTGGENEQFF. DNA of the CDR3: TGCGCCAGCAGCTTGGGGACAGGGGGCGAAAATGAGCAGTTCTTC.

The rearrangement links TRBV5-1 to TRBJ1-3, with a possible D match to TRBD1 (6 bases). Trimming cost V 0 bases and J 0 bases, with 10 bases left between them. Germline V gene lookup returns CDR1 SGHRS and CDR2 YFSETQ. CDR3 size: 16 residues. The CDR3 nucleotides are TGCGCCAGCAGCTTGGCCGGACAGAACTCTGGAAACACCATATATTTT. This encodes CASSLAGQNSGNTIYF.

In its sample, this clonotype was seen many times. The chain has TRBV24-1 and TRBJ2-7; TRBD1 matches 7 bases. Germline V gives CDR1 KGHDR, CDR2 SFDVKD. The CDR3 has 15 amino acids. J gave up 5 bases and V 3 bases, and 9 bases lay outside the gene matches. The DNA of the CDR3 is TGTGCCACCAGTGATAAGGGGACAGTTTGCCACGAGCAGTACTTC. Protein: CATSDKGTVCHEQYF.

This clonotype was observed at least ten times. The chain joins TRBV7-2 to TRBJ2-3, with D perhaps TRBD2 (6 bases). CDR3 length: 15 amino acids. With 1 base removed from V and 6 bases from J, the gap between germline ends came to 14 bases. Looked up from germline, CDR1 is SGHTA and CDR2 is FQGNSA. CDR3 protein: CASSLGWTGGDTQYF. Here the CDR3 DNA reads TGTGCCAGCAGCTTAGGTTGGACTGGGGGGGATACGCAGTATTTT.

Many counts were recorded for this clonotype. The chain recombines TRBV7-8 with TRBJ1-5; the D gene is possibly TRBD1 (5 bases). Germline-derived CDR1 and CDR2 are SGHVS and FQNEAQ. The germline V and J ends were trimmed by 3 bases and 7 bases, with 16 bases remaining between them. CDR3 length: 15 amino acids. The CDR3 DNA is TGTGCCAGCAGCTTGGGACGGGAGTTAGGCCAGCCCCAGCATTTT. Amino acid sequence: CASSLGRELGQPQHF. The complete variable domain, with remaining parts taken from reference TRBV7-8 and TRBJ1-5, reads GAGVSQSPRYKVAKRGQDVALRCDPISGHVSLFWYQQALGQGPEFLTYFQNEAQLDKSGLPSDRFFAERPEGSVSTLKIQRTQQEDSAVYLCASSLGRELGQPQHFGDGTRLSIL.

A few counts support this clonotype. V gene TRBV15 combines with J gene TRBJ2-7; a weak D match, TRBD1 (6 bases). The germline V gene encodes CDR1 LNHNV and CDR2 YYDKDF (reference sequence). Trimming removed 0 bases from V and 6 bases from J, with 15 bases in between. This CDR3 is 15 amino acids long. The CDR3 DNA sequence: TGTGCCACCAGCAGAGATGGCAGCCGAGGGGGCGAGCAGTACTTC. The encoded protein is CATSRDGSRGGEQYF.